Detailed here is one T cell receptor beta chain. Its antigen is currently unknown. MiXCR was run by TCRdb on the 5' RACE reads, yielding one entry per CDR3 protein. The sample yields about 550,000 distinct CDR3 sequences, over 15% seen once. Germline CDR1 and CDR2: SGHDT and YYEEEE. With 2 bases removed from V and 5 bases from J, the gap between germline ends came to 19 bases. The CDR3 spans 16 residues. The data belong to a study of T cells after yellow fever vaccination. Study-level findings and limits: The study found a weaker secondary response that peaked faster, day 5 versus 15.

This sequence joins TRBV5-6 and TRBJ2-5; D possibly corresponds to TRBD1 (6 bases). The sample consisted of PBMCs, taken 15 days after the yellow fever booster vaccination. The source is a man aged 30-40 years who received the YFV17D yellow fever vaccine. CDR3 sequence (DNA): TGTGCCAGCAGCTTTAAAACAGGGAGCTCTTGGGAGACCCAGTACTTC. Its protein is CASSFKTGSSWETQYF.